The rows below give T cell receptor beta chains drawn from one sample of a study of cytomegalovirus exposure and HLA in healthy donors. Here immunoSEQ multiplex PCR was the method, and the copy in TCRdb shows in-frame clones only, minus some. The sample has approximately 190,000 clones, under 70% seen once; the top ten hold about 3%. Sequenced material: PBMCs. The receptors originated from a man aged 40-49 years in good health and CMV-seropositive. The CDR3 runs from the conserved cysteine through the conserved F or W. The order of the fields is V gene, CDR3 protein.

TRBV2,CASSERSLETQYF
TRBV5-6,CASSVQNTGELFF
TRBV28,CASSLLGGGRTAVNTEAFF
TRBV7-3,CASSSGQNTGELFF
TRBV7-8,CASWSGTGDRSYGYTF
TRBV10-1,CASSAEGQGVYGYTF
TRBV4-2,CASSQEKGNTIYF
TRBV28,CASSSVFGQGANTGELFF
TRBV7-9,CASSLALLTGRRRKETQYF
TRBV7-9,CASSLGLQGTYYEQYF
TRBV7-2,CASSLAGTGGEHTQYF
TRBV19,CAPPVWGPNDYGYTF
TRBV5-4,CASFHTQKETQYF
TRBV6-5,CASRGTGIETQYF
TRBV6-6,CASSLHGSSGNTIYF
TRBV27,CASSLRGSSYNSPLHF
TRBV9,CASSGTVNEKLFF
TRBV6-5,CASSRDFDQPQHF
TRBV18,CASSPGPGYEQYF
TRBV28,CASSNQLEAFF
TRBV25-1,CASSRTGQEKLFF
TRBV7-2,CASSHSYEQYF